This T cell receptor beta chain was observed in a study of glioma-infiltrating T cells after dendritic cell vaccination (dated by TCRdb to about 2016). About the study as a whole: The cohort comprised roughly 15 glioblastoma patients from Phase I and II dendritic cell vaccination trials, 9 newly diagnosed and 6 with recurrent disease. Between 2003 and 2012, patients were given autologous tumor lysate-pulsed dendritic cell vaccination. TCR sequencing metrics, including TIL content and tumor-blood repertoire overlap, were correlated with survival after dendritic cell vaccination. Tumor-infiltrating lymphocyte content was quantified and tumor and blood repertoires were compared in dendritic cell-vaccinated glioblastoma patients by deep sequencing of TCR beta CDR3 regions. The vaccine consisted of monocyte-derived dendritic cells cultured approximately 7 days with IL-4 and GM-CSF, then pulsed overnight with autologous tumor lysate. Patients received three intradermal dendritic cell vaccine injections at biweekly intervals in the arm below the axilla.

Patients were selected for having adequate residual fresh-frozen tumor tissue and more than two years of available survival data. Although molecular status otherwise differed among the glioblastoma patients, no patient had an isocitrate dehydrogenase mutation. PBMC were collected before vaccination, two weeks after the third vaccination, and at tumor progression if tumor progression occurred. The Qiagen DNeasy Blood extraction Kit was used for extraction of genomic DNA. Using the immunoSEQ assay, TCRB CDR3 regions were amplified from roughly 2.2 micrograms of genomic DNA, or from all available DNA when less than that was on hand. For multiplex PCR, 60 forward primers for TCR V beta segments and 13 reverse primers for J beta segments were used. Synthetic control templates were spiked into each sample at limiting dilution to estimate reads per starting template. The Illumina HiSeq System generated sequencing reads of 87 bp. As for how the authors treated the data: PCR and sequencing errors were removed by merging closely related sequences with a nearest neighbor algorithm. TCR overlap was measured as the percentage of unique tumor TCR beta sequences also present in the same patient's peripheral blood. TCRdb limited this immuneACCESS table to in-frame rearrangements with V and J called. A share of clones is missing; checked studies link under half to unresolved V genes, and the rest is unexplained. D and trimming come from the DNA, and the V and J calls and clone size come from that table. The table for this sample lists about 21,000 clones; 79% of them were counted only once. Of the sample, under 40% is held by the ten largest clones.

Beyond this particular receptor, the publication reports: No direct relationship between TCR clonality and survival was found, suggesting that a diverse polyclonal response may matter. After dendritic cell vaccination, a higher estimated pretreatment TIL content predicted longer time to progression and longer overall survival. The TCR overlap response model with three groups was called speculative and said to need prospective validation. The cohort was small and heterogeneous, and full blood and tumor sets were available for few patients, with initial-recurrent tumor pairs available for even fewer patients.

Details on this clone: The antigen it recognizes is unknown. No base quality information exists; no much larger clone differs at one position.

This sequence originates from a human donor with glioblastoma. Sequences were derived from blood, sampled before dendritic cell vaccination.

The CDR3: CATLDRVADTQYF. The nucleotide sequence reads as follows: TGTGCCACCCTCGACAGGGTGGCAGATACGCAGTATTTT. The chain was built from TRBV6-5 and TRBJ2-3; 7 middle bases align to TRBD1. Trimming takes 10 bases off V and 4 bases off J; junction bases not matched to a gene: 8. From a lookup of the germline V gene, CDR1 and CDR2 are MNHEY and SVGAGI. Including cysteine and phenylalanine, the CDR3 has 13 amino acids. The entry retains the CDR3 DNA only, 39 bases that are in frame from base 1.